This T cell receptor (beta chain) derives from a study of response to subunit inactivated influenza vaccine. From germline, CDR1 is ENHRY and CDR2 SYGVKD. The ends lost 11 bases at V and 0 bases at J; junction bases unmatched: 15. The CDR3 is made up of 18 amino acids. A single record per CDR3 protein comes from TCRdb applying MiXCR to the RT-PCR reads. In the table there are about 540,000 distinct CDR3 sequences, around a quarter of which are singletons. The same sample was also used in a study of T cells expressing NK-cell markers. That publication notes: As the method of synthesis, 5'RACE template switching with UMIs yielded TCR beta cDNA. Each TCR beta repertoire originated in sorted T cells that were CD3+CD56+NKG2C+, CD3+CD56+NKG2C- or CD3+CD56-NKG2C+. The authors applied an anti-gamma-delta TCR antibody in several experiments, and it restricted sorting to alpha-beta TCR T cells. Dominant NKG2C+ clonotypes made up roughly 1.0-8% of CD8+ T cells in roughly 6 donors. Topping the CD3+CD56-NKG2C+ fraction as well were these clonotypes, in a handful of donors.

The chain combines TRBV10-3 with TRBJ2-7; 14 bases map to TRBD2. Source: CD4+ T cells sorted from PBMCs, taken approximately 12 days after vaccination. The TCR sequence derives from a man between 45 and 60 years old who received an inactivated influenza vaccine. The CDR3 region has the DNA TGTGCCTCTACCGGGACTAGCGGGAGCAGGGTGGACTCCTACGAGCAGTACTTC. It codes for CASTGTSGSRVDSYEQYF.